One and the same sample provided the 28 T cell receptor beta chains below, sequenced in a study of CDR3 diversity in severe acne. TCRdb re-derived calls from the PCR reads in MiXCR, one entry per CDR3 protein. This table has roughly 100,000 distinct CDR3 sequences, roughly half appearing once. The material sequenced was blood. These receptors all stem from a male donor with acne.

For the CDR3, the DNA is TGTGCCAGCAGCTTTCCGAGGGAAGAGACCCAGTACTTC. Amino acid sequence: CASSFPREETQYF. The chain has TRBV7-9 and TRBJ2-5; a possible D gene is TRBD2 (5 bases). CDR1 is SEHNR and CDR2 is FQNEAQ in the germline V gene (reference sequence). CDR3 length: 13 amino acids. V dropped 3 bases and J dropped 3 bases, with 8 bases sitting between them.

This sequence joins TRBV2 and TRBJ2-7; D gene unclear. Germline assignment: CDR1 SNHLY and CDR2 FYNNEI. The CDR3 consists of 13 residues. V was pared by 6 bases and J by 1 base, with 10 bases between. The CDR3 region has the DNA TGTGCCAGCAGGACGACACTTTCCTACGAGCAGTACTTC. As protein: CASRTTLSYEQYF.

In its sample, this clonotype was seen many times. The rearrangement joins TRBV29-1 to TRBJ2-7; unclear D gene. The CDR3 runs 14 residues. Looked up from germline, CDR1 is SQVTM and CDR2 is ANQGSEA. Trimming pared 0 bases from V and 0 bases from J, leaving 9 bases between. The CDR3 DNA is TGCAGCGTTGAAGACTCCCATTCCTCCTACGAGCAGTACTTC. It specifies CSVEDSHSSYEQYF.

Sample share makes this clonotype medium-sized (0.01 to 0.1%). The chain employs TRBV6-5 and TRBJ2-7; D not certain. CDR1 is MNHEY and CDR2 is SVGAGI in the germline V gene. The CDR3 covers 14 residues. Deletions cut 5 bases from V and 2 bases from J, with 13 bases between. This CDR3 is CASSTYAPTYEQYF. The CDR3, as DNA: TGTGCCAGCAGTACCTACGCACCCACCTACGAGCAGTACTTC.

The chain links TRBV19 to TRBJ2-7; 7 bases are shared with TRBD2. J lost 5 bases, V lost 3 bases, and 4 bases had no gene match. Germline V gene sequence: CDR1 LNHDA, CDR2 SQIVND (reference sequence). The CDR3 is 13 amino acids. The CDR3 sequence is CASSIDGTNEQYF. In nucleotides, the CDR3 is TGTGCCAGTAGTATTGACGGGACTAACGAGCAGTACTTC. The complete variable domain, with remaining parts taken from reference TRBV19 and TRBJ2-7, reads DGGITQSPKYLFRKEGQNVTLSCEQNLNHDAMYWYRQDPGQGLRLIYYSQIVNDFQKGDIAEGYSVSREKKESFPLTVTSAQKNPTAFYLCASSIDGTNEQYFGPGTRLTVT.

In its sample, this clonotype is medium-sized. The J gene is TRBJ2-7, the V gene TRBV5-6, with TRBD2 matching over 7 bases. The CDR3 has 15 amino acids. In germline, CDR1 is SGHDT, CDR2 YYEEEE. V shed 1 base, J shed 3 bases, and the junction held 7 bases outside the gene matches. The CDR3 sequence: CASSLYGRANYEQYF. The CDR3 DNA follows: TGTGCCAGCAGCTTGTATGGGAGGGCCAACTACGAGCAGTACTTC.

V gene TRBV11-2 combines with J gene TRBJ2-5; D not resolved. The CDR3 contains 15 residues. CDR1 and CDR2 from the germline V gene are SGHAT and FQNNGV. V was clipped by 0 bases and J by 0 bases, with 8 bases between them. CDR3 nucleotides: TGTGCCAGCAGCTTAGAAGTGGGGTACCAAGAGACCCAGTACTTC. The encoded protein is CASSLEVGYQETQYF. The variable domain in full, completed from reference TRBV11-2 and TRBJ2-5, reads EAGVAQSPRYKIIEKRQSVAFWCNPISGHATLYWYQQILGQGPKLLIQFQNNGVVDDSQLPKDRFSAERLKGVDSTLKIQPAKLEDSAVYLCASSLEVGYQETQYFGPGTRLLVL.

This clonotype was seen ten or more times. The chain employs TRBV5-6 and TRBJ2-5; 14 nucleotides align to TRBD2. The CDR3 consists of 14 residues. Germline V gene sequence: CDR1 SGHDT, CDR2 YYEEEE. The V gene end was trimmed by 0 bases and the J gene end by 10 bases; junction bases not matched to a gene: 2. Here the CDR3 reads CASSLETSGGDQYF. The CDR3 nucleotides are TGTGCCAGCAGCTTGGAGACTAGCGGGGGGGACCAGTACTTC.

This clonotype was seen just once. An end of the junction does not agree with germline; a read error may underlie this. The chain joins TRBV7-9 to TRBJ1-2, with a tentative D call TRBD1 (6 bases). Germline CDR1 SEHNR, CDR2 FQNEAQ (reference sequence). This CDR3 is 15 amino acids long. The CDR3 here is CASSFRQAVNYGNTF. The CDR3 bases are TGTGCCAGCAGCTTCCGACAGGCCGTGAACTATGGCAACACCTTC.

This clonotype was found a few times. CDR3 nucleotide sequence: TGTGCCAGCAGTGTCAACAGGGGCAGCTTTGGTAATGAGCAGTTCTTC. Translated: CASSVNRGSFGNEQFF. This rearrangement joins TRBV11-3 to TRBJ2-1; 7 bases map to TRBD1. The CDR3 is made up of 16 amino acids. Trimming removed 6 bases from V and 7 bases from J; junction bases left unmatched: 15. Germline V CDR1 and CDR2: SGHNT, YENEEA.

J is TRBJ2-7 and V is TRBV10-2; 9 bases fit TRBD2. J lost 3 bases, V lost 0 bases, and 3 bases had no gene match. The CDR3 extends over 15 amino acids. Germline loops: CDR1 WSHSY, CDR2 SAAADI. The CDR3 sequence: CASSESRGRVYEQYF. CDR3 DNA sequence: TGCGCCAGCAGTGAGTCGCGCGGGAGGGTCTACGAGCAGTACTTC.

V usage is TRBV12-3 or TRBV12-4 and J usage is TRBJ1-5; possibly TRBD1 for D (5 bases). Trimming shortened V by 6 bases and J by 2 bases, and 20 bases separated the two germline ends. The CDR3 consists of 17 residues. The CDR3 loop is CASSRNSGVSGNQPQHF. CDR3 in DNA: TGTGCCAGCAGCCGGAATTCGGGGGTCTCGGGCAATCAGCCCCAGCATTTT.

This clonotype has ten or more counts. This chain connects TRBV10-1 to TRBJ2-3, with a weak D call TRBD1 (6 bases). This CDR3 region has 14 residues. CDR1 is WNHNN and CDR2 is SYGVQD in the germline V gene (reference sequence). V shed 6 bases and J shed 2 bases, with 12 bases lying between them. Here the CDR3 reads CASSSDRYTDTQYF. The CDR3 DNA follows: TGCGCCAGCAGCTCCGACAGGTACACAGATACGCAGTATTTT.

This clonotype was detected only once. CDR3 residues: CASSVVRGLETQYF. For the CDR3, the DNA is TGTGCCAGCAGCGTAGTCCGGGGGCTGGAGACCCAGTACTTC. This chain uses TRBV9 with TRBJ2-5; D may be TRBD1 or TRBD2 (6 bases each). Germline V gene sequence: CDR1 SGDLS, CDR2 YYNGEE. Trimming took off 0 bases at V and 5 bases at J, with 11 bases between the two ends. The CDR3 has 14 residues.

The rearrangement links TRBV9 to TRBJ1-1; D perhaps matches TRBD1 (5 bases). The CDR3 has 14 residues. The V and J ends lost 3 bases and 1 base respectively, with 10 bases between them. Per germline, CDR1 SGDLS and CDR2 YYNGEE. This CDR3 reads CASSEHRGNTEAFF. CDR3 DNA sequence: TGTGCCAGCAGCGAGCATAGGGGGAACACTGAAGCTTTCTTT.

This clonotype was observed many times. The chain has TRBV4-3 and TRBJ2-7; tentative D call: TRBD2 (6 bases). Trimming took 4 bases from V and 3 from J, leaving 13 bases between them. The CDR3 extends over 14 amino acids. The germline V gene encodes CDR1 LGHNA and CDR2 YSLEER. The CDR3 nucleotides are TGCGCCAGCAGCCCAAATCTGGGGGGCTACGAGCAGTACTTC. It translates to CASSPNLGGYEQYF.

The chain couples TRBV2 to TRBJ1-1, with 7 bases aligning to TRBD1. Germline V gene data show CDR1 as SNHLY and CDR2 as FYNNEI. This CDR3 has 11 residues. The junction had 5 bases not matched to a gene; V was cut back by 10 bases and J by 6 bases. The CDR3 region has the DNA TGTGCCATCAGGGGGACAGCTGAAGCTTTCTTT. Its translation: CAIRGTAEAFF.

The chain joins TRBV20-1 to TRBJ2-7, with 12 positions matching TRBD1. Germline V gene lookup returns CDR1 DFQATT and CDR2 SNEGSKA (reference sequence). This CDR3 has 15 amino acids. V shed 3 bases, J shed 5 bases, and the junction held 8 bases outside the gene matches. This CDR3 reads CSASRAGTGGHEQYF. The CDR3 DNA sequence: TGCAGTGCTAGTCGGGCCGGGACAGGGGGCCACGAGCAGTACTTC.

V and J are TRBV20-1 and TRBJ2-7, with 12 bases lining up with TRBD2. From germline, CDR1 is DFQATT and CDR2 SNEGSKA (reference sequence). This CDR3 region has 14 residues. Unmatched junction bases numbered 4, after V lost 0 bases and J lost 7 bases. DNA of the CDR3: TGCAGTGCTAGAGAGGCTAGCGGGAGGGGGGAGCAGTACTTC. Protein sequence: CSAREASGRGEQYF.

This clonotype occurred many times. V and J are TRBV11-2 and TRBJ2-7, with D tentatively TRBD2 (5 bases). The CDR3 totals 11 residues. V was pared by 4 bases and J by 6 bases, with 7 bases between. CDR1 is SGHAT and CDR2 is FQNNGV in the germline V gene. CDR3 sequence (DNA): TGTGCCAGCAGCTCTGGACTCGAGCAGTACTTC. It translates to CASSSGLEQYF.

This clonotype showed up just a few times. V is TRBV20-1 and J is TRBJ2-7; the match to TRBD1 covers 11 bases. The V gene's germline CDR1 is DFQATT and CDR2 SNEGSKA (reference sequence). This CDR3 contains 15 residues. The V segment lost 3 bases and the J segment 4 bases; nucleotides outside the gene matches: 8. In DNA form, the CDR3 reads TGCAGTGCTAGTCGGGCCGGGACAGGGGGTTACGAGCAGTACTTC. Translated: CSASRAGTGGYEQYF.

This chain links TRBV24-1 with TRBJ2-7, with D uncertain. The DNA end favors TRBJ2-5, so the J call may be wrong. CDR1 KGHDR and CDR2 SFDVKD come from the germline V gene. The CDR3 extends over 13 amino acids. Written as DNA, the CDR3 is TGTGCCACCAGTAAATCTGGTCCAGAGACCCAGTACTTC. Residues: CATSKSGPETQYF.

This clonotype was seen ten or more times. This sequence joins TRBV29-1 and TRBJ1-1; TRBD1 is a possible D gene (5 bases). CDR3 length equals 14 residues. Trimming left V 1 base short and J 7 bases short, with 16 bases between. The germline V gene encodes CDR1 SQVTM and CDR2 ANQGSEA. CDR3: CSVEGQSVGDEAFF. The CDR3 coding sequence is TGCAGCGTTGAAGGACAGTCCGTGGGTGATGAAGCTTTCTTT.

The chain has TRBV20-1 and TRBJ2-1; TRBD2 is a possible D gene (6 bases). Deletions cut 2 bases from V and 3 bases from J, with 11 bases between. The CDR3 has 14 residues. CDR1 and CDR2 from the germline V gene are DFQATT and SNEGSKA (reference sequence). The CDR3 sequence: CSARPGTDYNEQFF. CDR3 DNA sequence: TGCAGTGCTAGACCCGGGACTGACTACAATGAGCAGTTCTTC.

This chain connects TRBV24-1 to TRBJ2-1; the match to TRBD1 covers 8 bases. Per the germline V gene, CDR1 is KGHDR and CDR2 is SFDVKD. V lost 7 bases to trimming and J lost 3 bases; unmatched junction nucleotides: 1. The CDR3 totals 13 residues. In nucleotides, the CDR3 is TGTGCCACCAGCGGGACAGGCTACAATGAGCAGTTCTTC. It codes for CATSGTGYNEQFF.

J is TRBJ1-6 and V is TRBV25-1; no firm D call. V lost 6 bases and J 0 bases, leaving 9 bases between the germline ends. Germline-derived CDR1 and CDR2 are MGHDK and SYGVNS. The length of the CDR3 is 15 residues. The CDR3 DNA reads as TGTGCCAGCAGAGCTTCGGGCTCCTATAATTCACCCCTCCACTTT. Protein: CASRASGSYNSPLHF. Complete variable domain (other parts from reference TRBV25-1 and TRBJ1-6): EADIYQTPRYLVIGTGKKITLECSQTMGHDKMYWYQQDPGMELHLIHYSYGVNSTEKGDLSSESTVSRIRTEHFPLTLESARPSHTSQYLCASRASGSYNSPLHFGNGTRLTVT.

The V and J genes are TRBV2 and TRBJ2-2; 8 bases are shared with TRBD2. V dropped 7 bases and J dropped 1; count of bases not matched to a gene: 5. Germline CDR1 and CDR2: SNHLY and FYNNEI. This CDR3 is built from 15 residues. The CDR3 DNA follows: TGTGCCAGCAAGAGCGGGAGCCAGAACACCGGGGAGCTGTTTTTT. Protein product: CASKSGSQNTGELFF. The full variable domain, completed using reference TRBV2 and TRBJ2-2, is EPEVTQTPSHQVTQMGQEVILRCVPISNHLYFYWYRQILGQKVEFLVSFYNNEISEKSEIFDDQFSVERPDGSNFTLKIRSTKLEDSAMYFCASKSGSQNTGELFFGEGSRLTVL.

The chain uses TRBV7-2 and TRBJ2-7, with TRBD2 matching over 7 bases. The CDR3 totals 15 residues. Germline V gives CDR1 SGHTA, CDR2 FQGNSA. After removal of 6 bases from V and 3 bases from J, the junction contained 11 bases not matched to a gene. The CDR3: CASSAFPGLGYEQYF. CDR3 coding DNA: TGTGCCAGCAGTGCCTTCCCCGGACTAGGCTACGAGCAGTACTTC. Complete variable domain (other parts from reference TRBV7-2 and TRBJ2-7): GAGVSQSPSNKVTEKGKDVELRCDPISGHTALYWYRQSLGQGLEFLIYFQGNSAPDKSGLPSDRFSAERTGGSVSTLTIQRTQQEDSAVYLCASSAFPGLGYEQYFGPGTRLTVT.